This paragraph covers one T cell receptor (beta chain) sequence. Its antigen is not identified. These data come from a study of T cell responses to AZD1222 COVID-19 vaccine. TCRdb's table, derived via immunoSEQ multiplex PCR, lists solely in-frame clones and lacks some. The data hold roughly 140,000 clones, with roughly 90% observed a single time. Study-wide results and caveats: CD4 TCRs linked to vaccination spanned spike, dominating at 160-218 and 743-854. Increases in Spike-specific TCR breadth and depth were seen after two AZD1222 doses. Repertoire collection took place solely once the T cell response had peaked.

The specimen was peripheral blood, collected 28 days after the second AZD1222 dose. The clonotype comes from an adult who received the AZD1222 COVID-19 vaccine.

The CDR3 reads CASSTTRGPGNTIYF. The CDR3 bases are TGTGCCAGTAGTACGACCAGGGGGCCCGGAAACACCATATATTTT. This chain uses TRBV19 with TRBJ1-3, with TRBD1 matching 8 bases. CDR1 is LNHDA, CDR2 SQIVND, per germline (reference sequence). The J segment lost 4 bases and the V segment lost 4 bases, leaving 6 bases of the junction unmatched. CDR3 length: 15 amino acids. Full variable domain (remainder filled in from reference TRBV19 and TRBJ1-3): DGGITQSPKYLFRKEGQNVTLSCEQNLNHDAMYWYRQDPGQGLRLIYYSQIVNDFQKGDIAEGYSVSREKKESFPLTVTSAQKNPTAFYLCASSTTRGPGNTIYFGEGSWLTVV.